This T cell receptor (beta chain) was sequenced in a study of beta chain features in type 1 diabetes. Between the trimmed V and J ends, which lost 2 bases and 0 bases, there was a span of 14 bases. The germline gives CDR1 ENHRY, CDR2 SYGVKD. CDR3 size: 16 residues. Of the isolated RNA, all was reverse transcribed, and so the sequenced material was expressed TCRB transcripts. Some 3.3 million reads was the average for naive, central memory and regulatory T cell samples. Profiling relied on immunoSEQ multiplex PCR, and the TCRdb table lists in-frame clones only, not all of them. The data show about 260,000 clones, with under 70% seen just once and 0.053% held by the top ten.

The TCR originated in a man aged 25-45 years in good health. Material for sequencing was naive CD4+ T cells from blood. The genes are TRBV10-3 and TRBJ2-7, with D unresolved. CDR3 sequence: CAISEGPISSSYEQYF. The DNA of the CDR3 is TGTGCCATCAGTGAGGGCCCCATCTCAAGCTCCTACGAGCAGTACTTC.